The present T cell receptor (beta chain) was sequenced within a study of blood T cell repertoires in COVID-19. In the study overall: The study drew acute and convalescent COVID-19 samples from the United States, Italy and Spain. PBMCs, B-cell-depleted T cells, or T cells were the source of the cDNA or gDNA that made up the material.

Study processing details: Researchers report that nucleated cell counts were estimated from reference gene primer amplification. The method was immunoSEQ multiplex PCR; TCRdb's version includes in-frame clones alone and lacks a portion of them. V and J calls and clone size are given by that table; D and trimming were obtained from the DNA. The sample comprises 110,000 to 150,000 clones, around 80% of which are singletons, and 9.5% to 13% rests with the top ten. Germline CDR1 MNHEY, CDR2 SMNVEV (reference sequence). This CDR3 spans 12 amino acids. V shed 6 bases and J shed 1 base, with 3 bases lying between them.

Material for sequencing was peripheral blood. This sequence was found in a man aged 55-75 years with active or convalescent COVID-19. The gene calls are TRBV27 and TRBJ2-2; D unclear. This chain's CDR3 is CASSRNTGELFF. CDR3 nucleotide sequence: TGTGCCAGCAGCCGGAACACCGGGGAGCTGTTTTTT.